The T cell receptor (beta chain) described here comes from a study of molecular identifiers for immune sequencing clone quantification. For the study at large: Four of five RNA aliquots from around 18,000 or 91,000 naive CD8 T cells were sequenced.

Bulk libraries came from a prior protocol with listed TCR primers. A single record per CDR3 protein comes from TCRdb applying MiXCR to the PCR reads. The sample has over 100,000 distinct CDR3 sequences; 30% to 35% are singletons. General study results and limits: Whereas clones above 20 RNA copies held under 1% of naive-cell molecules, they held over 98% of effector molecules.

This clonotype was counted a single time. As yet, its antigen is unknown. One end of the junction does not line up with germline, which may come from a read error. Using a CD8+CD4-CCR7+CD45RA+ phenotype, naive CD8 T cells were sorted. Germline CDR1 reads PRHDT; CDR2 reads FYEKMQ (reference sequence). The CDR3 totals 12 residues. The chain recombines TRBV13 with TRBJ1-5; the D is unclear. The receptor was isolated from a human donor in good health. Some libraries in this study had Jurkat cell RNA spiked in. The specimen sequenced was naive CD8+ T cells from blood, with Jurkat cell RNA spiked in. Subset described: FACS-sorted CD8+CD4-CCR7+CD45RA+ naive T cells. The chain's CDR3 is CASCIRLQPHHF. CDR3 nucleotides: TGTGCCAGCTGCATTCGGTTGCAGCCCCATCATTTT. Together with reference TRBV13 and TRBJ1-5, the CDR3 gives the full variable domain: AAGVIQSPRHLIKEKRETATLKCYPIPRHDTVYWYQQGPGQDPQFLISFYEKMQSDKGSIPDRFSAQQFSDYHSELNMSSLELGDSALYFCASCIRLQPHHFGDGTRLSIL.